The 23 T cell receptor beta chains below come from one sample, sequenced in a study of T cell repertoires in cytomegalovirus infection. TCRdb recomputed calls from the reads with MiXCR, one row per CDR3 protein. The data show 350,000 to 550,000 distinct CDR3 sequences, approximately 33% seen once. The specimen sequenced was PBMCs. Source of these receptors: a human donor in good health (CMV status not recorded). Some clones in this sample may be carry-over from other donors' samples.

This clonotype was observed a handful of times. The chain uses TRBV5-6 and TRBJ2-7, with 7 nucleotides matching TRBD1. Germline loops: CDR1 SGHDT, CDR2 YYEEEE. The trim removed 6 bases at V and 0 bases at J, leaving 15 bases unmatched. This CDR3 is 17 amino acids long. The CDR3 loop reads CASTKPGVGTVSYEQYF. The CDR3, as DNA: TGTGCCAGCACCAAGCCTGGGGTCGGGACAGTCTCCTACGAGCAGTACTTC.

V usage is TRBV5-4 and J usage is TRBJ2-7; 7 nucleotides agree with TRBD1. The junction had 12 bases not matched to a gene; V was cut back by 4 bases and J by 5 bases. The germline gives CDR1 SGHNT, CDR2 YYREEE (reference sequence). The CDR3 has 15 amino acids. The CDR3 region is CASSKGQPRSDEQYF. CDR3 DNA: TGTGCCAGCAGCAAGGGACAGCCGAGGAGTGACGAGCAGTACTTC.

This clonotype has at least ten counts. V usage is TRBV7-9 and J usage is TRBJ1-2, with 8 bases fitting TRBD1. Germline V gene sequence: CDR1 SEHNR, CDR2 FQNEAQ (reference sequence). Trimming cost V 5 bases and J 8 bases; bases outside gene matches: 7. The CDR3 is 13 residues long. As DNA, the CDR3 is TGTGCCAGCAGCGCCGGACAGGGCAGCGGCTACACCTTC. It encodes CASSAGQGSGYTF.

Note on this clonotype: It is likely a read error, because the conserved phenylalanine at the end of the CDR3 is missing. The chain is built from TRBV7-2 and TRBJ2-3; D ambiguous. Per the germline V gene, CDR1 is SGHTA and CDR2 is FQGNSA. This CDR3 has 11 residues. The CDR3 here is CASSFTDPQYV. The CDR3 DNA sequence: TGTGCCAGCAGCTTCACAGATCCGCAGTATGTT.

In its sample, this clonotype was seen a few times. This chain uses TRBV19 with TRBJ1-6; 7 nucleotides line up with TRBD1. With 6 bases clipped from V and 14 bases from J, the junction kept 10 bases outside the gene matches. The CDR3 sequence is 13 residues long. Germline CDR1 is LNHDA and CDR2 is SQIVND (reference sequence). The DNA for the CDR3 is TGTGCCAGTAGGACGAGACAGGGTTGGGCCCTCCACTTT. This sequence encodes CASRTRQGWALHF.

The V gene is TRBV2, the J gene TRBJ1-5; 8 bases line up with TRBD1. The V segment lost 2 bases and the J segment 1 base; nucleotides outside the gene matches: 10. Looked up from germline, CDR1 is SNHLY and CDR2 is FYNNEI. The CDR3 contains 18 residues. CDR3 bases: TGTGCCAGCAGTGAAATCAGAGGGACAGGTGGGAGCAATCAGCCCCAGCATTTT. Protein sequence: CASSEIRGTGGSNQPQHF.

V usage is TRBV6-1 and J usage is TRBJ1-1, with 8 bases matching TRBD1. Per germline, CDR1 MNHNS and CDR2 SASEGT. The CDR3 loop spans 14 amino acids. V dropped 7 bases and J dropped 3; count of bases not matched to a gene: 7. The DNA for the CDR3 is TGTGCCAGCACTCCGGACAGGGTCTACACTGAAGCTTTCTTT. Its translation: CASTPDRVYTEAFF.

V is TRBV6-8 and J is TRBJ1-5; D is uncertain. Per the germline V gene, CDR1 is MNHGY and CDR2 is SAAAGT. V lost 9 bases and J 2 bases, leaving 17 bases between the germline ends. CDR3 length: 15 amino acids. The CDR3 region has the DNA TGTGCCAGTGATGTACCGGTCATACGCAATCAGCCCCAGCATTTT. It specifies CASDVPVIRNQPQHF.

The chain combines TRBV29-1 with TRBJ2-1; possibly TRBD2 for D (5 bases). The CDR3 runs to 14 residues. The V gene's germline CDR1 is SQVTM and CDR2 ANQGSEA. V was pared by 2 bases and J by 1 base, with 9 bases between. As DNA, the CDR3 is TGCAGCGTTGAACTCGGAGGTTCCTACAATGAGCAGTTCTTC. This gives the protein CSVELGGSYNEQFF.

This clonotype was seen a few times. V and J are TRBV20-1 and TRBJ2-7; D uncertain. Germline V gene sequence: CDR1 DFQATT, CDR2 SNEGSKA (reference sequence). Trimming removed 1 base at V and 1 base at J, with 17 bases between. This CDR3 spans 16 amino acids. CDR3 in DNA: TGCAGTGCTAGAGCCCCCGGCTCGGCAGGTTCCTACGAGCAGTACTTC. Translation gives CSARAPGSAGSYEQYF.

This clonotype occurred a few times. V is TRBV20-1 and J is TRBJ1-1, with 9 bases matching TRBD1. Germline V CDR1 and CDR2: DFQATT, SNEGSKA (reference sequence). The CDR3 consists of 12 residues. The CDR3: CRPGQGDTEAFF. As DNA, the CDR3 is TGCAGACCGGGACAGGGAGACACTGAAGCTTTCTTT.

The V gene is TRBV29-1, the J gene TRBJ2-1, with unresolved D. The CDR3 totals 13 residues. Trimming removed 6 bases at V and 2 bases at J, with 11 bases between. CDR1 and CDR2 from the germline V gene are SQVTM and ANQGSEA. CDR3 nucleotides: TGCAGCGTGAAGCCGGGTGCCTACAATGAGCAGTTCTTC. Protein product: CSVKPGAYNEQFF.

The count of this clonotype is one. The genes are TRBV10-2 and TRBJ1-6, with D tentatively TRBD1 (6 bases). This CDR3 region has 15 residues. From germline, CDR1 is WSHSY and CDR2 SAAADI. Trimming removed 8 bases at V and 10 bases at J, with 21 bases between. This CDR3 reads CASASGGGAGSPLHF. The DNA for the CDR3 is TGCGCCAGCGCCTCCGGTGGGGGGGCCGGGTCACCCCTCCACTTT.

This clonotype was detected many times. The CDR3 nucleotides read TGTGCCAGCAGCTACGGTGACTCTGGAAACACCATATATTTT. It yields the protein CASSYGDSGNTIYF. The chain joins TRBV7-6 to TRBJ1-3; the D is unclear. The V gene's germline CDR1 is SGHVS and CDR2 FNYEAQ. This CDR3 is 14 amino acids long. V gave up 4 bases and J gave up 0 bases, with 7 bases separating them.

The chain recombines TRBV4-1 with TRBJ1-1; 8 positions agree with TRBD1. Germline V CDR1 and CDR2: MGHRA, YSYEKL. J gave up 5 bases and V 3 bases, and 5 bases lay outside the gene matches. This CDR3 region has 14 residues. CDR3 in amino acids: CASSQTGAGTEAFF. In nucleotides, the CDR3 is TGCGCCAGCAGCCAGACAGGGGCAGGTACTGAAGCTTTCTTT.

This chain uses TRBV5-1 with TRBJ2-6; 7 positions agree with TRBD1. The CDR3 runs 17 residues. Germline CDR1 SGHRS, CDR2 YFSETQ. With 4 bases clipped from V and 5 bases from J, the junction kept 12 bases outside the gene matches. CDR3 region: CASSLRQGLRRANVLTF. In DNA, the CDR3 is TGCGCCAGCAGCCTCCGACAGGGTCTTAGGAGGGCCAACGTCCTGACTTTC.

The chain employs TRBV7-2 and TRBJ2-7; a weak D match, TRBD2 (7 bases). V gave up 4 bases and J gave up 3 bases, with 16 bases separating them. CDR3 length: 15 residues. Per the germline V gene, CDR1 is SGHTA and CDR2 is FQGNSA. The CDR3 nucleotides read TGTGCCAGCAGCTCGGACAGAGGGGGGGTCTACGAGCAGTACTTC. Its protein product is CASSSDRGGVYEQYF.

This clonotype appeared a few times. The chain combines TRBV9 with TRBJ1-3; TRBD1 is a possible D gene (6 bases). The CDR3 sequence is 17 residues long. Trimming removed 3 bases at V and 6 bases at J, with 22 bases between. Germline lookup yields CDR1 SGDLS and CDR2 YYNGEE. The CDR3 nucleotides are TGTGCCAGCAGCGAGGAGGTGGTAGCCCGGGGGCCAAACACCATATATTTT. Translating it yields CASSEEVVARGPNTIYF.

This clonotype was recorded at least ten times. J is TRBJ1-3 and V is TRBV7-3, with D unresolved. Trimming cost V 5 bases and J 1 base, with 15 bases left between them. From germline, CDR1 is SGHTA and CDR2 FQGTGA. CDR3 length: 16 residues. The CDR3 nucleotides read TGTGCCAGCAGCCCGGCCCCTGACTTGTCTGGAAACACCATATATTTT. This gives the protein CASSPAPDLSGNTIYF.

This clonotype appeared a few times. The gene calls are TRBV6-6 and TRBJ2-1, with TRBD2 matching over 12 bases. CDR3 length: 15 amino acids. From germline, CDR1 is MNHNY and CDR2 SVGAGI (reference sequence). V gave up 5 bases and J gave up 6 bases; unmatched junction bases: 5. CDR3 in amino acids: CASSPSGGVGNEQFF. The CDR3 nucleotides read TGTGCCAGCAGTCCTAGCGGGGGGGTTGGCAATGAGCAGTTCTTC.

This chain links TRBV7-3 with TRBJ2-2; 9 bases fit TRBD1. CDR1 is SGHTA and CDR2 is FQGTGA in the germline V gene. The CDR3 spans 14 residues. The J segment lost 3 bases and the V segment lost 9 bases, leaving 5 bases of the junction unmatched. DNA of the CDR3: TGTGCCAGTGGTTGGGACAGGGACACCGGGGAGCTGTTTTTT. This gives the protein CASGWDRDTGELFF.

This clonotype was counted only a few times. The V gene is TRBV4-1, the J gene TRBJ2-1; D is possibly TRBD2 (5 bases). The CDR3 has 12 residues. Trimming took 1 base from V and 8 from J, leaving 6 bases between them. The V gene's germline CDR1 is MGHRA and CDR2 YSYEKL. CDR3 DNA: TGCGCCAGCAGCCAAGGAGGGTATGAGCAGTTCTTC. Its protein product is CASSQGGYEQFF.

Concerning this clonotype itself: A much more abundant neighbour one base away suggests this may be a read error. This sequence joins TRBV7-2 and TRBJ1-3; tentatively, D is TRBD1 (6 bases). CDR3 length: 15 amino acids. In germline, CDR1 is SGHTA, CDR2 FQGNSA. V lost 8 bases and J 3 bases, leaving 17 bases between the germline ends. This CDR3 reads CTSYKGGAGGNTIYF. The CDR3 bases are TGTACCAGCTATAAGGGGGGGGCTGGTGGAAACACCATATATTTT.